This TCR beta chain emerged from a study of OX40 agonist ivuxolimab in advanced cancers. TCRdb's table, derived via immunoSEQ multiplex PCR, lists solely in-frame clones and lacks some. The table shows around 35,000 clones, with around 81% occurring only once. The CDR3 covers 14 residues. The V end lost 2 bases, the J end lost 0 bases, and 7 bases lay between the germline ends. Germline V gives CDR1 LNHDA, CDR2 SQIVND (reference sequence). The receptor was isolated from an adult with an advanced solid tumor such as melanoma, head and neck, liver or kidney cancer. The sample here was CD4+ or CD8+ T cells sorted from blood, taken in a trial of the OX40 agonist ivuxolimab. The chain has TRBV19 and TRBJ1-2; no firm D call. The chain's CDR3 is CASSIQDSNYGYTF. CDR3 coding DNA: TGTGCCAGTAGTATACAGGATTCTAACTATGGCTACACCTTC.